Listed below are T cell receptor beta chains from one sample, sequenced in a study of Tregs in tolerant kidney transplant recipients. Using immunoSEQ multiplex PCR, the repertoire was profiled, and TCRdb retains in-frame clones only, with some absent. The data hold some 90,000 clones, with around nine tenths observed a single time. Specimen: CD8+ T cells from blood. The receptor set was obtained from a human donor in good health. Both conserved end residues are part of each CDR3. A D gene is named only where the DNA matches it firmly. Some rows have no size entry. The others give once, few or many, or a class for an expanded clone.

>TRBD2|.|TRBV4-1|TRBJ2-1
TGCGCCAGCAGCCAAGATGCTAGCGGGGCGAATGAGCAGTTCTTC
CASSQDASGANEQFF
>TRBD1|.|TRBV4-1|TRBJ2-3
TGCGCCAGCAGCACCCGGACAGGGGCCCCGGAGGGTACGCAGTATTTT
CASSTRTGAPEGTQYF
>TRBD1|.|TRBV7-9|TRBJ1-1
TGTGCCAGCAGCTGGGGACGGGACAGGGCCCCGGCCAACACTGAAGCTTTCTTT
CASSWGRDRAPANTEAFF
>.|.|TRBV15|TRBJ1-1
TGTGCCACCAGCAGAGTAGAGAACACTGAAGCTTTCTTT
CATSRVENTEAFF
>.|.|TRBV9|TRBJ1-4
TGTGCCAGCAGCTCCCCTGACAGCTTTTATAATGAAAAACTGTTTTTT
CASSSPDSFYNEKLFF
>TRBD2|.|TRBV6-1|TRBJ2-1
TGTGCCAGCAAAAAGGGACTAGCGGTCTACAATGAGCAGTTCTTC
CASKKGLAVYNEQFF
>.|.|TRBV6-6|TRBJ1-2
TGTGCCAGCAGTTACGCCGGAGCGGATCCCTATGGCTACACCTTC
CASSYAGADPYGYTF
>.|.|TRBV10-1|TRBJ1-1
TGCGCCAGCAGTGAGCCGGACAGGAACACTGAAGCTTTCTTT
CASSEPDRNTEAFF
>.|.|TRBV9|TRBJ2-7
TGTGCCAGCAGCGTCAACCGGGACTCCCCATCCTACGAGCAGTACTTC
CASSVNRDSPSYEQYF
>.|.|TRBV6-4|TRBJ1-1
TGTGCCAGCAGAGTGACACCCGCGAACACTGAAGCTTTCTTT
CASRVTPANTEAFF
>TRBD1|.|TRBV7-9|TRBJ1-1
TGTGCCAGCAGCATCCGGGACAGGGGTGGCGATGAAGCTTTCTTT
CASSIRDRGGDEAFF
>TRBD2|.|TRBV4-1|TRBJ2-3
TGCGCCAGCAGCTATCCTAGACTAGCGGAGGCCTCCCAAAGGGTCGCAGATACGCAGTATTTT
CASSYPRLAEASQRVADTQYF
>.|.|TRBV6-5|TRBJ1-1
TGTGCCAGCAGTTACTCGGGCCACGGCACTGAAGCTTTCTTT
CASSYSGHGTEAFF
>TRBD1|few|TRBV7-9|TRBJ1-4
TGTGCCAGCAGTTCCGGGACAGGGGGCGAAAAACTGTTTTTT
CASSSGTGGEKLFF
>.|many|TRBV5-4|TRBJ1-1
TGTGCCAGCAGCGTCCGACAGAACACTGAAGCTTTCTTT
CASSVRQNTEAFF
>TRBD1|.|TRBV20-1|TRBJ2-7
TGCAGTGCAGAACAGGGGTACGAGCAGTACTTC
CSAEQGYEQYF
>TRBD1|.|TRBV5-1|TRBJ2-7
TGTGCCAGCAGCCCGACAGGGAGTGACGAGCAGTACTTC
CASSPTGSDEQYF
>TRBD2|.|TRBV4-1|TRBJ2-7
TGCGCCAGCAGCCGGCTAGCGGGAACCTACGAGCAGTACTTC
CASSRLAGTYEQYF
>TRBD1|.|TRBV2|TRBJ1-2
TGTGCCAGCAGTGAAGAAGTGGGACAGGTATCTAACTATGGCTACACCTTC
CASSEEVGQVSNYGYTF
>TRBD2|.|TRBV19|TRBJ2-3
TGTGCCAGTAGTATAGGGGCTAGCGGGCGCACAGATACGCAGTATTTT
CASSIGASGRTDTQYF
>TRBD1|.|TRBV27|TRBJ2-7
TGTGCCAGCAGTTTATTAGGGACAGGGAGCTACGAGCAGTACTTC
CASSLLGTGSYEQYF
>.|.|TRBV10-3|TRBJ2-3
TGTGCCATCAGTACTCTCACTCTCACAGATACGCAGTATTTT
CAISTLTLTDTQYF
>TRBD2|.|TRBV4-1|TRBJ2-7
TGCGCCAGCAGCCTTATGGGACTAGCGGGAGGTGAGGACGAGCAGTACTTC
CASSLMGLAGGEDEQYF
>TRBD2|.|TRBV4-2|TRBJ2-7
TGTGCCAGCAGCCAGAGCGGGAGTCGGCCCTACGAGCAGTACTTC
CASSQSGSRPYEQYF
>.|.|TRBV11-3|TRBJ2-1
TGTGCCAGCAGCTTTGGGAGCGGGCGGCGGAAAAATGAGCAGTTCTTC
CASSFGSGRRKNEQFF
>.|.|TRBV7-9|TRBJ2-1
TGTGCCAGCAGCTTAGTGAACTCTGCCAATGAGCAGTTCTTC
CASSLVNSANEQFF
>.|few|TRBV9|TRBJ1-6
TGTGCCAGCAGGGGCCCACCGAATTCACCCCTCCACTTT
CASRGPPNSPLHF
>TRBD1|.|TRBV13|TRBJ2-5
TGTGCCAGCAGCCGGACAGGGGGCGGCCAAGAGACCCAGTACTTC
CASSRTGGGQETQYF
>TRBD1|.|TRBV6-5|TRBJ2-3
TGTGCCAGCATGGCAGGGGGCCCCCGTACAGATACGCAGTATTTT
CASMAGGPRTDTQYF
>.|.|TRBV29-1|TRBJ2-7
TGCAGCGTTGAAGGTGGGGATTCCTCCTACGAGCAGTACTTC
CSVEGGDSSYEQYF
>.|.|TRBV7-2|TRBJ2-7
TGTGCCAGCAGCTTATTAGGGAAGGTTGGAGAGCAGTACTTC
CASSLLGKVGEQYF
>.|.|TRBV10-3|TRBJ1-5
TGTGCCATCAGTGAGTTACAGGGTGGCAATCAGCCCCAGCATTTT
CAISELQGGNQPQHF
>.|.|TRBV5-6|TRBJ2-1
TGTGCCAGCAGCCCCGGCTCCTACAATGAGCAGTTCTTC
CASSPGSYNEQFF
>TRBD1|.|TRBV12-5|TRBJ2-2
TGTGCTAGTGGTTTGGTACAGGGGCTCACCGGGGAGCTGTTTTTT
CASGLVQGLTGELFF
>TRBD1|.|TRBV5-4|TRBJ1-2
TGTGCCAGCAGCACCGACAGGGGAGCCTATGGCTACACCTTC
CASSTDRGAYGYTF
>.|.|TRBV14|TRBJ2-5
TGTGCCAGCAGCCAAGGTCTGACTAGCCAAGAGACCCAGTACTTC
CASSQGLTSQETQYF
>TRBD2|.|TRBV4-1|TRBJ2-5
TGCGCCAGCAGCGAGAGAGAGTCTAGCGGGCCCCGGGGGGAGACCCAGTACTTC
CASSERESSGPRGETQYF
>.|.|TRBV5-4|TRBJ1-1
TGTGCCAGCAGCTCCTCCTTGCAGTCGAACACTGAAGCTTTCTTT
CASSSSLQSNTEAFF
>.|.|TRBV9|TRBJ2-6
TGTGCCAGCAGCGTAGTGGGACTTTCCTTCTCTGGGGCCAACGTCCTGACTTTC
CASSVVGLSFSGANVLTF
>.|.|TRBV6-4|TRBJ1-1
TGTGCCAGCAGTTGTGGCAGTCTGAACACTGAAGCTTTCTTT
CASSCGSLNTEAFF